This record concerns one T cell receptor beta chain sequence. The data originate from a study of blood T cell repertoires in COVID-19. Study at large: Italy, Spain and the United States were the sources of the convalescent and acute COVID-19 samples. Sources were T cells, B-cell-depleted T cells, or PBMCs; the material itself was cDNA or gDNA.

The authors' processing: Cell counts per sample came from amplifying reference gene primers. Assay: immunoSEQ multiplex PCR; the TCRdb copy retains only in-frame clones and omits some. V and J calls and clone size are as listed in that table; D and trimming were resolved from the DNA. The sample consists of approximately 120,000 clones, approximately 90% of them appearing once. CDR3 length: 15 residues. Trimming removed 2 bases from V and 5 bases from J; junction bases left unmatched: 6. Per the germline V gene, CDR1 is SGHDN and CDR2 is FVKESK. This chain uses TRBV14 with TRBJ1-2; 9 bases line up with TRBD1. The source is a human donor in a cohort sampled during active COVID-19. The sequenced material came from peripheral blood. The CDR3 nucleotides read TGTGCCAGCAGCCAAACAGGGGGCGCGGGTTATGGCTACACCTTC. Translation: CASSQTGGAGYGYTF.